This T cell receptor (beta chain) was retrieved from a study of HIV-infected patients and healthy controls. Germline CDR1 and CDR2: SGHTA and FQGNSA. The CDR3 length is 15 residues. The V end was cut by 1 base, the J end by 0 bases, with 7 bases between. The sample holds a few counts of this clonotype. In TCRdb, the 5' RACE reads were re-called with MiXCR into one record per CDR3 protein. The sample includes about 64,000 distinct CDR3 sequences, 15% to 20% seen only once; the top ten take under 1.5%. The TCR comes from a human donor in good health. Sequenced input: CD4+ T cells from blood. V is TRBV7-2 and J is TRBJ1-5; D possibly corresponds to TRBD1 (5 bases). CDR3 residues: CASSLEGVSNQPQHF. The DNA for the CDR3 is TGTGCCAGCAGCTTAGAAGGGGTTAGCAATCAGCCCCAGCATTTT.